This record covers a single TCR beta chain. Its antigen is unidentified. These data are taken from a study of shared clonotypes between healthy human individuals. On the study more broadly: A donor's plate count was three for CD4 naive and three for CD4 memory; CD8 naive had two and CD8 memory one.

V lost 3 bases and J lost 1; bases outside the gene matches: 6. The germline CDR1 and CDR2 sequences are KGHSH and LQKENI. The CDR3 totals 16 residues. Over several immunoSEQ plates, each subset's genomic DNA was distributed in even portions. Original methodology: Because ImmunoSEQ provided only junction sequences with no quality scores, the filtering differed. Assay used: immunoSEQ multiplex PCR; TCRdb lists only in-frame clones, some missing. The V and J calls and the clone size are those of that table, but D and trimming were determined from the DNA. The data contain fewer than 3 million clones, 85% to 95% of them singletons. Whole-study findings and limits: Sample collection involved blood only; tissue repertoires are likely different.

The gene calls are TRBV18 and TRBJ1-1, with 9 bases that match TRBD1. This clonotype was obtained from a man aged 18 to 29 in good health. Some clones in this sample may be carry-over from other donors' samples. Source material: naive CD4+ T cells from PBMCs. Subset defined: CD45RA+ positively selected. CDR3: CASSPLGQGRNTEAFF. The CDR3 DNA sequence: TGTGCCAGCTCACCCCTTGGACAGGGGAGGAACACTGAAGCTTTCTTT. Full variable domain (missing parts from reference TRBV18 and TRBJ1-1): NAGVMQNPRHLVRRRGQEARLRCSPMKGHSHVYWYRQLPEEGLKFMVYLQKENIIDESGMPKERFSAEFPKEGPSILRIQQVVRGDSAAYFCASSPLGQGRNTEAFFGQGTRLTVV.